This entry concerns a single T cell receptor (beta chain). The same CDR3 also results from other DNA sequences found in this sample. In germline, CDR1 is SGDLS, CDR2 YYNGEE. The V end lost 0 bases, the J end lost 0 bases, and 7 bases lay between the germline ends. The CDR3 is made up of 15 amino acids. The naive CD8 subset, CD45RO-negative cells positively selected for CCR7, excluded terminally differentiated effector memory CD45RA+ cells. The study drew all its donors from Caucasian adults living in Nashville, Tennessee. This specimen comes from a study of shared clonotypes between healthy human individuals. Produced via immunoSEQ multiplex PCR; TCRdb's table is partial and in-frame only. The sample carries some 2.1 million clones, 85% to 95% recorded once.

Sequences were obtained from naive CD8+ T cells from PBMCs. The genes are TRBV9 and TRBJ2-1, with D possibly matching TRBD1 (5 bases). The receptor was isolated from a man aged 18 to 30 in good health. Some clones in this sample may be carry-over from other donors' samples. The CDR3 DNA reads TGTGCCAGCAGCGTAGGACAGAGCTCCTACAATGAGCAGTTCTTC. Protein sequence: CASSVGQSSYNEQFF. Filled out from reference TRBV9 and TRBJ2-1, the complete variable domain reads DSGVTQTPKHLITATGQRVTLRCSPRSGDLSVYWYQQSLDQGLQFLIQYYNGEERAKGNILERFSAQQFPDLHSELNLSSLELGDSALYFCASSVGQSSYNEQFFGPGTRLTVL.